This section outlines one T cell receptor beta chain sequence together with its context. Its cognate antigen is unknown. This sample stems from a study of cytomegalovirus exposure and HLA in healthy donors. On the study more broadly: Prior work identified more than 90 million unique TCR beta sequences in around 170 million T cells. Broader study findings: One cluster of highly shared sequence variants probably arose as a sequencing artifact.

Germline CDR1 reads SGHRS; CDR2 reads YFSETQ. V was trimmed by 2 bases and J by 5 bases, leaving 16 bases between them. The CDR3 totals 16 residues. PCR was performed using 60 Vbeta and 13 Jbeta primers. This table comes from immunoSEQ multiplex PCR, and its TCRdb copy is limited to in-frame clones, with some not included. Among some 150,000 clones, about two thirds were seen once, and the ten largest hold less than 5%. Healthy bone marrow donors made up the donors. The sequencing input was PBMCs. The chain carries TRBV5-1 and TRBJ1-4; a possible D gene is TRBD1 (6 bases). The receptor was isolated from a man aged 50-60 years in good health and CMV-seropositive. This chain's CDR3 is CASSFRGRTLNEKLFF. The CDR3 bases are TGCGCCAGCAGCTTCAGGGGAAGAACTTTGAATGAAAAACTGTTTTTT.